These T cell receptor beta chains were read from a single sample in a study of chemoradiotherapy in HPV16-positive cancers. Assay used: immunoSEQ multiplex PCR; TCRdb lists only in-frame clones, some missing. The profile shows about 32,000 clones, 80% to 90% of them singletons. The sample in question was blood, obtained from a patient who underwent chemoradiotherapy. The receptor set was obtained from a human donor with HPV-associated anogenital cancer. CDR3s include the opening cysteine and the closing phenylalanine or tryptophan. D genes are given only for firm matches. Part of the rows lack a size; the others show once, few, many or a class for expanded clones.

- | TRBD2 | TRBJ2-7 | TRBV10-1 | CASSELAGSYEQYF | TGCGCCAGCAGTGAACTAGCGGGAAGCTACGAGCAGTACTTC
- | - | TRBJ2-1 | TRBV9 | CASSVGSARVNEQFF | TGTGCCAGCAGCGTAGGCAGTGCGAGAGTCAATGAGCAGTTCTTC
- | TRBD2 | TRBJ2-5 | TRBV5-1 | CASSLVLAGQETQYF | TGCGCCAGCAGCTTGGTGCTAGCGGGGCAAGAGACCCAGTACTTC
few | TRBD1 | TRBJ1-1 | TRBV30 | CAWIGTGGKALF | TGTGCCTGGATTGGGACAGGTGGAAAGGCTCTCTTT
- | TRBD2 | TRBJ2-5 | TRBV5-1 | CASSLALSASGGAETQYF | TGCGCCAGCAGCTTGGCGTTGTCGGCTAGCGGGGGGGCCGAGACCCAGTACTTC
- | TRBD2 | TRBJ2-7 | TRBV30 | CAWSGQGQRGEQYF | TGTGCCTGGAGTGGGCAAGGGCAGCGGGGCGAGCAGTACTTC
- | - | TRBJ2-1 | TRBV25-1 | CASLPPSGSYNEQFF | TGTGCCAGCCTACCCCCCAGCGGGTCATACAATGAGCAGTTCTTC
once | - | TRBJ2-7 | TRBV19 | CASSQSNEQYF | TGTGCCAGTAGTCAGTCCAACGAGCAGTACTTC
- | TRBD2 | TRBJ2-3 | TRBV30 | CAWRGGVSTDTQYF | TGTGCCTGGAGGGGAGGGGTTAGCACAGATACGCAGTATTTT
- | TRBD1 | TRBJ1-5 | TRBV29-1 | CSVARDRVGQPQHF | TGCAGCGTGGCCCGGGACAGGGTTGGTCAGCCCCAGCATTTT
- | TRBD1 | TRBJ2-5 | TRBV18 | CASSTTGPETQYF | TGTGCCAGCTCAACGACAGGGCCAGAGACCCAGTACTTC
- | - | TRBJ1-4 | TRBV2 | CASNVSPEKLFF | TGTGCCAGCAACGTTTCGCCTGAAAAACTGTTTTTT
- | TRBD1 | TRBJ1-3 | TRBV7-2 | CASSLTSAGTGYTGNTIYF | TGTGCCAGCAGCCTTACGTCCGCCGGGACAGGGTACACTGGAAACACCATATATTTT
once | TRBD1 | TRBJ2-5 | TRBV7-3 | CASSRPRTGQETQYF | TGTGCCAGCAGCCGCCCTCGGACAGGGCAAGAGACCCAGTACTTC
once | - | TRBJ2-2 | TRBV19 | CASSPGGVTGELFF | TGTGCCAGTAGTCCCGGAGGGGTGACCGGGGAGCTGTTTTTT
- | - | TRBJ1-2 | TRBV19 | CASSISQDPYGYTF | TGTGCCAGTAGTATAAGCCAGGACCCCTATGGCTACACCTTC
- | - | TRBJ1-1 | TRBV2 | CASSEAGHTEAFF | TGTGCCAGCAGTGAGGCAGGGCACACTGAAGCTTTCTTT
- | TRBD2 | TRBJ2-7 | TRBV5-6 | CASTPGEAGFYYEQYF | TGTGCCAGCACCCCCGGGGAAGCGGGGTTCTACTACGAGCAGTACTTC
- | TRBD2 | TRBJ2-3 | TRBV5-4 | CASRRSGGAADTQYF | TGTGCCAGCAGGAGGAGCGGGGGGGCGGCAGATACGCAGTATTTT
- | - | TRBJ2-3 | TRBV12-5 | CASGAVEDTQYF | TGTGCTAGTGGTGCCGTTGAAGATACGCAGTATTTT
- | - | TRBJ2-7 | TRBV20-1 | CSAAGSGEQYF | TGCAGTGCTGCCGGGTCGGGTGAGCAGTACTTC
- | - | TRBJ2-7 | TRBV4-1 | CASSQDPRSLYEQYF | TGCGCCAGCAGCCAAGATCCCCGGTCCCTCTACGAGCAGTACTTC
few | - | TRBJ1-6 | TRBV10-3 | CAISESGPLYSPLHF | TGTGCCATCAGTGAGTCGGGTCCTTTATATTCACCCCTCCACTTT
once | TRBD1 | TRBJ1-2 | TRBV5-8 | CANPNQGAVDYGYTF | TGTGCCAACCCAAATCAGGGGGCCGTCGACTATGGCTACACCTTC
- | - | TRBJ1-6 | TRBV11-1 | CASTLGLKDSPLHF | TGTGCCAGCACCCTGGGTCTAAAAGATTCACCCCTCCACTTT
- | TRBD1 | TRBJ2-5 | TRBV5-1 | CASSLGTGTRPFGETQYF | TGCGCCAGCAGCTTGGGGACAGGGACTCGGCCCTTTGGGGAGACCCAGTACTTC
- | TRBD2 | TRBJ2-3 | TRBV11-2 | CASSLALAGGAADTQYF | TGTGCCAGCAGCTTAGCTCTAGCGGGAGGGGCAGCAGATACGCAGTATTTT
- | - | TRBJ1-3 | TRBV27 | CASSLWGRAGNTIYF | TGTGCCAGCAGTTTATGGGGCAGGGCTGGAAACACCATATATTTT
once | TRBD1 | TRBJ1-1 | TRBV15 | CATSGGQMNTEAFF | TGTGCCACCAGCGGGGGACAGATGAACACTGAAGCTTTCTTT
- | - | TRBJ2-3 | TRBV7-8 | CASSLLPSRGADTQYF | TGTGCCAGCAGCTTACTTCCTTCCCGAGGCGCAGATACGCAGTATTTT
- | - | TRBJ2-5 | TRBV29-1 | CSTSLSSVQETQYF | TGCAGCACAAGCCTGTCTAGCGTCCAAGAGACCCAGTACTTC
- | - | TRBJ1-2 | TRBV7-2 | CASSLAGSRANYGYTF | TGTGCCAGCAGCTTAGCGGGCAGCAGAGCTAACTATGGCTACACCTTC
- | - | TRBJ2-2 | TRBV11-3 | CASSLTVTGELFF | TGTGCCAGCAGCTTAACGGTCACCGGGGAGCTGTTTTTT
once | - | TRBJ2-7 | TRBV15 | CATSREDGRRPYEQYF | TGTGCCACCAGCAGAGAAGACGGAAGGCGACCCTACGAGCAGTACTTC
- | TRBD1 | TRBJ1-3 | TRBV9 | CASSPGQGPGNTIYF | TGTGCCAGCAGCCCCGGACAGGGCCCTGGAAACACCATATATTTT
- | - | TRBJ1-2 | TRBV6-6 | CASSKDGRLPYTF | TGTGCCAGCAGTAAAGATGGACGGTTACCCTACACCTTC
once | - | TRBJ1-1 | TRBV5-1 | CASSLFGGNMNTEAFF | TGCGCCAGCAGCTTGTTTGGGGGAAACATGAACACTGAAGCTTTCTTT
- | TRBD1 | TRBJ2-3 | TRBV4-1 | CASSFQQGSTDTQYF | TGCGCCAGCAGCTTCCAACAGGGGTCCACAGATACGCAGTATTTT
- | - | TRBJ2-2 | TRBV18 | CASSPAAVTGELFF | TGTGCCAGCTCACCCGCTGCTGTCACCGGGGAGCTGTTTTTT
few | - | TRBJ2-3 | TRBV5-1 | CASRSTGGQDTQYF | TGCGCCAGCAGATCCACCGGGGGGCAAGATACGCAGTATTTT
- | TRBD2 | TRBJ2-2 | TRBV7-6 | CASSLGVSGSHFTGELFF | TGTGCCAGCAGCTTAGGGGTTAGCGGGAGCCACTTCACCGGGGAGCTGTTTTTT
- | - | TRBJ2-7 | TRBV6-6 | CAIRKQDGYEQYF | TGTGCCATCCGTAAACAGGACGGCTACGAGCAGTACTTC
- | - | TRBJ2-6 | TRBV10-3 | CAISEGDVSGANVLTF | TGTGCCATCAGTGAGGGAGATGTATCTGGGGCCAACGTCCTGACTTTC
- | - | TRBJ2-7 | TRBV11-1 | CASSPRRLASYEQYF | TGTGCCAGCAGCCCTCGGAGGCTAGCCTCCTACGAGCAGTACTTC
- | - | TRBJ1-1 | TRBV5-1 | CASSLVGVPNTEAFF | TGCGCCAGCAGCTTGGTTGGGGTCCCGAACACTGAAGCTTTCTTT
- | - | TRBJ2-5 | TRBV7-2 | CASSLAAGPQETQYF | TGTGCCAGCAGCTTAGCGGCGGGACCCCAAGAGACCCAGTACTTC
once | - | TRBJ2-5 | TRBV7-2 | CASSPAREMETQYF | TGTGCCAGCAGCCCCGCACGAGAGATGGAGACCCAGTACTTC
- | - | TRBJ1-5 | TRBV30 | CAWSLKGSQPQHF | TGTGCCTGGAGTCTAAAGGGTAGCCAGCCCCAGCATTTT
- | - | TRBJ1-2 | TRBV6-5 | CASSYYTGFWGYTF | TGTGCCAGCAGTTACTACACAGGGTTTTGGGGCTACACCTTC
few | TRBD2 | TRBJ2-3 | TRBV7-9 | CASTLRTRRNTDTQYF | TGTGCCAGCACCCTCCGGACTAGACGCAACACAGATACGCAGTATTTT
- | TRBD1 | TRBJ1-6 | TRBV7-2 | CASSPGTGDNSPLHF | TGTGCCAGCAGCCCCGGGACAGGGGATAATTCACCCCTCCACTTT
- | - | TRBJ1-1 | TRBV7-9 | CASSLGGLGTEAFF | TGTGCCAGCAGCTTAGGCGGATTGGGCACTGAAGCTTTCTTT
- | - | TRBJ2-1 | TRBV25-1 | CASSETGSNEQFF | TGTGCCAGCAGTGAAACGGGCTCGAATGAGCAGTTCTTC
- | - | TRBJ2-7 | TRBV5-1 | CASSEGRPSYEQYF | TGCGCCAGCAGCGAGGGTCGACCGTCCTACGAGCAGTACTTC
- | - | TRBJ1-5 | TRBV5-6 | CASSLQGTNQPQHF | TGTGCCAGCAGCTTGCAGGGAACCAATCAGCCCCAGCATTTT
- | TRBD1 | TRBJ1-6 | TRBV25-1 | CASSESRGQGESPLHF | TGTGCCAGCAGTGAGAGTAGGGGGCAGGGAGAATCACCCCTCCACTTT